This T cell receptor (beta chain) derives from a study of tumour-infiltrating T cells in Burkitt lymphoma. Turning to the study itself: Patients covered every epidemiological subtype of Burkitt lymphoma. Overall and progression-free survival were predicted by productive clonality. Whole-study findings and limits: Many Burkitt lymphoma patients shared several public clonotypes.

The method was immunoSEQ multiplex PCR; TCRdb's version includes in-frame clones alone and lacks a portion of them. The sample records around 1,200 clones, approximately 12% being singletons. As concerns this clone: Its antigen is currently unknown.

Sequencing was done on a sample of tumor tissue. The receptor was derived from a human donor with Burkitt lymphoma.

CDR3 sequence (DNA): TGTGCCAGCAGCCTAACCGGGACAGGGGTGACCGGGGAGCTGTTTTTT. Translating it yields CASSLTGTGVTGELFF. This chain uses TRBV5-6 with TRBJ2-2; 10 bases agree with TRBD1. CDR3 length: 16 residues. Germline CDR1 SGHDT, CDR2 YYEEEE. After removal of 4 bases from V and 5 bases from J, the junction contained 8 bases not matched to a gene.